This T cell receptor (beta chain) came from a study of cytomegalovirus exposure and HLA in healthy donors. Whole-study context: Out of 150 million to 200 million T cells, an earlier analysis found over 90 million unique TCR beta sequences in total.

The PCR made use of 60 Vbeta and 13 Jbeta primers. Data came from immunoSEQ multiplex PCR; TCRdb stores just in-frame clones and leaves some out. The sample contains approximately 260,000 clones, about nine tenths of which appear only once. This clone was counted only a few times. Sequencing used PBMCs. The receptor was isolated from a girl aged 2-10 years in good health and CMV-seronegative.

The CDR3 sequence: CASSIEGVSAFF. As DNA, the CDR3 is TGTGCCAGTAGTATAGAAGGGGTTTCAGCTTTCTTT. The chain recombines TRBV19 with TRBJ1-1, with D possibly matching TRBD1 (5 bases). With 0 bases removed from V and 10 bases from J, the gap between germline ends came to 9 bases. CDR1 is LNHDA, CDR2 SQIVND, per germline (reference sequence). The length of the CDR3 is 12 residues.